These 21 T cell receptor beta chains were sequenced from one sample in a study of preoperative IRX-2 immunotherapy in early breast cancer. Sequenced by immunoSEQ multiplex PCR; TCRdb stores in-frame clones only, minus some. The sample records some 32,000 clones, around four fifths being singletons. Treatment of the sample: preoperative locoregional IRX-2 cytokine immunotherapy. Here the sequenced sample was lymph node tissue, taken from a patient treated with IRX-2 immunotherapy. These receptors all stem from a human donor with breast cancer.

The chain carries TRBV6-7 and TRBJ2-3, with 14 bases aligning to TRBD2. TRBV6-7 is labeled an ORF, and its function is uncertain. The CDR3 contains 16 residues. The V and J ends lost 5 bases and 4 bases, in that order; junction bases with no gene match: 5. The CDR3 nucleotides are TGTGCCAGCAGTGCGAGGGGACTAGCGGGAGCAGATACGCAGTATTTT. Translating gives CASSARGLAGADTQYF.

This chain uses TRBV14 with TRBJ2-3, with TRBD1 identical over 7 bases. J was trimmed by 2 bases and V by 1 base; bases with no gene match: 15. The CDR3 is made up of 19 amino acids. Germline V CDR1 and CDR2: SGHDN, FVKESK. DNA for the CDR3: TGTGCCAGCAGCCAAGGTGTGCTGGGGGACAGAAAGGACACAGATACGCAGTATTTT. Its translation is CASSQGVLGDRKDTDTQYF. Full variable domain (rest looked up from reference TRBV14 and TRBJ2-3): EAGVTQFPSHSVIEKGQTVTLRCDPISGHDNLYWYRRVMGKEIKFLLHFVKESKQDESGMPNNRFLAERTGGTYSTLKVQPAELEDSGVYFCASSQGVLGDRKDTDTQYFGPGTRLTVL.

CDR3 nucleotides: TGTGCCAGCAGTTTACGACCGGGAGGGAGCCACGAGCAGTACTTC. Amino acids: CASSLRPGGSHEQYF. The chain links TRBV28 to TRBJ2-7, with 8 bases that match TRBD2. J was trimmed by 5 bases and V by 2 bases; bases with no gene match: 8. Germline-derived CDR1 and CDR2 are MDHEN and SYDVKM. This CDR3 contains 15 residues.

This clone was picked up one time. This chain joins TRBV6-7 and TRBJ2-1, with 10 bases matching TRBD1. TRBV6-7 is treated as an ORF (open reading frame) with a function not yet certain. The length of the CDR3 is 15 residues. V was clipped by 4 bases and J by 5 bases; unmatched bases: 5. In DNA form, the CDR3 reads TGTGCCAGCAGTTCTAGGGACAGGGGAAACAATGAGCAGTTCTTC. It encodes CASSSRDRGNNEQFF.

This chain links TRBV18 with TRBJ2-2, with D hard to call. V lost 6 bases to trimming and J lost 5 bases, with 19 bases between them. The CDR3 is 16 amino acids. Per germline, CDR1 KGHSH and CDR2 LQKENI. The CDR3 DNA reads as TGTGCCAGCTCCCAAGGTTCGGTATTGTGGACCGGGGAGCTGTTTTTT. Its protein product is CASSQGSVLWTGELFF.

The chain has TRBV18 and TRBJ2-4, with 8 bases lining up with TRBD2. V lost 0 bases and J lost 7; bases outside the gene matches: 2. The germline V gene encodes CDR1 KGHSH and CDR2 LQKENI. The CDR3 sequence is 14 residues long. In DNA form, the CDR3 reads TGTGCCAGCTCACCACCGGGCGGGAGGAACATTCAGTACTTC. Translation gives CASSPPGGRNIQYF.

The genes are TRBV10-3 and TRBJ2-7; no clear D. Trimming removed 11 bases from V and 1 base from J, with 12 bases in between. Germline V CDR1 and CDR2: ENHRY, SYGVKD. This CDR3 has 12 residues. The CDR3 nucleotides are TGTGCCGTCGGTTTGCCGTCCTACGAGCAGTACTTC. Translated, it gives CAVGLPSYEQYF.

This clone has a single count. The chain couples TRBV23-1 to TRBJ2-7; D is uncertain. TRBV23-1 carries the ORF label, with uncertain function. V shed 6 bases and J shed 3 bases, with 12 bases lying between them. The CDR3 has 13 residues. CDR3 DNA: TGCGCCAGCAGCTTCATGGGGATCTACGAGCAGTACTTC. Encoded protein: CASSFMGIYEQYF.

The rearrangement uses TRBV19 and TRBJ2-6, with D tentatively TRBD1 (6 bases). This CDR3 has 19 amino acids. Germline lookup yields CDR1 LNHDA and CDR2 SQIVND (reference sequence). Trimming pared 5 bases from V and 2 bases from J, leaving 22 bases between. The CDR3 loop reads CASSSQAAQGIPGANVLTF. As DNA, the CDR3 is TGTGCCAGTAGTTCCCAGGCGGCCCAGGGGATTCCTGGGGCCAACGTCCTGACTTTC.

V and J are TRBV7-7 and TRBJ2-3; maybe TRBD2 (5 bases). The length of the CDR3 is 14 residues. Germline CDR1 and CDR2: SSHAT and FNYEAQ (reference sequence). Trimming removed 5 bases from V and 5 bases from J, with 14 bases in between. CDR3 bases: TGTGCCAGCAGCGACGGGAATAGAGGAGATACGCAGTATTTT. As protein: CASSDGNRGDTQYF.

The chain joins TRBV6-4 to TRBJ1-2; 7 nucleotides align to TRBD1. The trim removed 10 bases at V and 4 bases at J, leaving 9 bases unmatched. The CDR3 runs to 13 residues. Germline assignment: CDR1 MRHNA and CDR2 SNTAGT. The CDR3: CATTLEGAYGYTF. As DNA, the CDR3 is TGTGCCACCACCTTGGAGGGGGCCTATGGCTACACCTTC.

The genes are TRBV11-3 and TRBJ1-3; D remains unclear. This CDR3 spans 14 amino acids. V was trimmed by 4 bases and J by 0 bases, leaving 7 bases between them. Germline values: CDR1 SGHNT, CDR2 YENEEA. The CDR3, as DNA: TGTGCCAGCAGCTCGGAAAGCTCTGGAAACACCATATATTTT. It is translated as CASSSESSGNTIYF.

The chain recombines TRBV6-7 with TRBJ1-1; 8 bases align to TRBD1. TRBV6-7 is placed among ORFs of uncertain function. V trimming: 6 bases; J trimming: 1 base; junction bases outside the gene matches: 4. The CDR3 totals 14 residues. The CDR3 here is CASSYRGGNTEAFF. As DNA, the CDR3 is TGTGCCAGCAGCTACAGGGGGGGGAACACTGAAGCTTTCTTT.

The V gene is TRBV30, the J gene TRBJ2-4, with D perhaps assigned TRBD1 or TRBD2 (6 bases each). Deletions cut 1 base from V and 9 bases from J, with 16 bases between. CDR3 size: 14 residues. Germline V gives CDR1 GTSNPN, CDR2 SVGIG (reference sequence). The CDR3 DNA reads TGTGCCTGGAGTGCTGGATTAAAGGGGGGCATTCAGTACTTC. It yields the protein CAWSAGLKGGIQYF.

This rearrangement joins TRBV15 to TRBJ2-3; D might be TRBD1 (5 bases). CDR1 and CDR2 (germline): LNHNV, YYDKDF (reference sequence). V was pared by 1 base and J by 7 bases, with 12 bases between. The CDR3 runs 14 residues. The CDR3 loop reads CATSRGYRTNTQYF. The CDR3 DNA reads TGTGCCACCAGCAGAGGTTACAGGACGAATACGCAGTATTTT.

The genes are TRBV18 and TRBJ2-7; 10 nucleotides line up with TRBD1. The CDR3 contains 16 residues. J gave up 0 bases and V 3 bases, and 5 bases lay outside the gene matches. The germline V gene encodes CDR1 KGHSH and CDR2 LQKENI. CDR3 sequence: CASSPLGQGSSYEQYF. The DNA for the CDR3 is TGTGCCAGCTCACCCTTGGGACAGGGGAGCTCCTACGAGCAGTACTTC.

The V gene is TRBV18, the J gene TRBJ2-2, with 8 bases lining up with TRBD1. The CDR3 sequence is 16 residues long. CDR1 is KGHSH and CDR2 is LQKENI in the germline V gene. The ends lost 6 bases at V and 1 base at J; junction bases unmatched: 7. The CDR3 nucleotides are TGTGCCAGCTCGCAGACACAGGGGGTGAACACCGGGGAGCTGTTTTTT. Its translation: CASSQTQGVNTGELFF.

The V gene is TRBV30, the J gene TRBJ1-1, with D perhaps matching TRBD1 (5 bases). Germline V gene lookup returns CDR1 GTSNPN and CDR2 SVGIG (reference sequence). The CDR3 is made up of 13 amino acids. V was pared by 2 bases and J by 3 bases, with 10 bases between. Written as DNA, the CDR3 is TGTGCCTGGAGTAAGGGGCTTTACACTGAAGCTTTCTTT. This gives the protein CAWSKGLYTEAFF.

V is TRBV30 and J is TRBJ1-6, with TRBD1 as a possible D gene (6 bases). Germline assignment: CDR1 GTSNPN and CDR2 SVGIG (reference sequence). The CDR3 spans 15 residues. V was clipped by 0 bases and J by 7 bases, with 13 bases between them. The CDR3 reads CAWSVQGFNNSPLHF. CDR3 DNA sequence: TGTGCCTGGAGTGTACAGGGATTCAACAATTCACCCCTCCACTTT.

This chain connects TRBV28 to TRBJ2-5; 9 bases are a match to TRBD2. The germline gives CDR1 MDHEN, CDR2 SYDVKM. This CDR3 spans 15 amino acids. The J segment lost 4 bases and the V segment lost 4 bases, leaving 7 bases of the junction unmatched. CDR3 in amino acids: CASSWASGAIETQYF. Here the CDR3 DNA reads TGTGCCAGCAGTTGGGCTAGCGGGGCAATAGAGACCCAGTACTTC.

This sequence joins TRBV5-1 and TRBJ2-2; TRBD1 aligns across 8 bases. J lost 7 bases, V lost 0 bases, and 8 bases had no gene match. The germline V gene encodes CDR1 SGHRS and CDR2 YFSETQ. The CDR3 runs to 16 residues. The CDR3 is CASSLAAGGLDGELFF. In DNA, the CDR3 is TGCGCCAGCAGCTTGGCCGCAGGGGGCCTGGACGGGGAGCTGTTTTTT. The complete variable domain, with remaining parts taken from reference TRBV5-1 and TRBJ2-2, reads KAGVTQTPRYLIKTRGQQVTLSCSPISGHRSVSWYQQTPGQGLQFLFEYFSETQRNKGNFPGRFSGRQFSNSRSEMNVSTLELGDSALYLCASSLAAGGLDGELFFGEGSRLTVL.